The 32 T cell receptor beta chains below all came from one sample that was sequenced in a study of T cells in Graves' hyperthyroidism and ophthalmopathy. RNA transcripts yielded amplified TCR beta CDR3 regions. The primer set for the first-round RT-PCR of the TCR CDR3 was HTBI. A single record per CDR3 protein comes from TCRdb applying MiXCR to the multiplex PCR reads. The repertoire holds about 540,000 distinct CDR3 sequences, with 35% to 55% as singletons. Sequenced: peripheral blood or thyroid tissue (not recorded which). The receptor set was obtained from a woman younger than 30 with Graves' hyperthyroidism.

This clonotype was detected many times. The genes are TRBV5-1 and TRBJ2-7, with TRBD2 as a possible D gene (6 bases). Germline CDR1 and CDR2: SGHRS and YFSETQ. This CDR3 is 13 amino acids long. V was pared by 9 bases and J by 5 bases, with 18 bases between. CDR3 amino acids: CATKPGLGDEQYF. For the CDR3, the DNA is TGCGCCACCAAACCGGGACTCGGGGACGAGCAGTACTTC. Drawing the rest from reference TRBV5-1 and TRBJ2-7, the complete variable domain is KAGVTQTPRYLIKTRGQQVTLSCSPISGHRSVSWYQQTPGQGLQFLFEYFSETQRNKGNFPGRFSGRQFSNSRSEMNVSTLELGDSALYLCATKPGLGDEQYFGPGTRLTVT.

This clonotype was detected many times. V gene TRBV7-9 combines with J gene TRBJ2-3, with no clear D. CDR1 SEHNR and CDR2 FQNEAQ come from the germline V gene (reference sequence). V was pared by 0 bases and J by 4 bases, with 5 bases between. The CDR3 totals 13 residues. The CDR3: CASSLAGSDTQYF. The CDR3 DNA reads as TGTGCCAGCAGCTTAGCAGGGTCAGATACGCAGTATTTT. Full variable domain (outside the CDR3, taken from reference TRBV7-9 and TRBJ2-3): DTGVSQNPRHKITKRGQNVTFRCDPISEHNRLYWYRQTLGQGPEFLTYFQNEAQLEKSRLLSDRFSAERPKGSFSTLEIQRTEQGDSAMYLCASSLAGSDTQYFGPGTRLTVL.

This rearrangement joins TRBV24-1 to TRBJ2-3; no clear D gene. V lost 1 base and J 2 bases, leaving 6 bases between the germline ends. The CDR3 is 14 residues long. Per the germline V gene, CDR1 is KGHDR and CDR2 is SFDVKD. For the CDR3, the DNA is TGTGCCACCAGTGATTTTCACCACACAGATACGCAGTATTTT. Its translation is CATSDFHHTDTQYF.

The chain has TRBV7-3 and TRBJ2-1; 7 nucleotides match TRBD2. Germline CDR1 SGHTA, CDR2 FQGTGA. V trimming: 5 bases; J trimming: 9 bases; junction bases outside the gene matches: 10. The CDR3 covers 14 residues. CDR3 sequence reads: CASSDSGMGGEQFF. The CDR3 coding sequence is TGTGCCAGCAGCGACAGCGGGATGGGGGGTGAGCAGTTCTTC.

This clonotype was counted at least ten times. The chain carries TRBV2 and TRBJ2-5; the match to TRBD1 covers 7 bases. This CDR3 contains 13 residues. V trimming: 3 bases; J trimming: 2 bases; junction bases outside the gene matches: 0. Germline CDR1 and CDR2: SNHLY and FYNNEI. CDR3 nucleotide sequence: TGTGCCAGCAGTGACAGGGGGCAAGAGACCCAGTACTTC. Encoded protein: CASSDRGQETQYF.

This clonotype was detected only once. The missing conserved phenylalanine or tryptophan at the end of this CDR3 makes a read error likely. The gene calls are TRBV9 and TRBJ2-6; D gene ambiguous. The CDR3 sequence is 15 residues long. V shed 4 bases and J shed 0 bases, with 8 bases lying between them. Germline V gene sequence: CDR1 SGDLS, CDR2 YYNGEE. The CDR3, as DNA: TGTGCCAGCAGCCCCTGGGACTCTGGGGCCAACGTCCTGACTCTC. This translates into CASSPWDSGANVLTL.

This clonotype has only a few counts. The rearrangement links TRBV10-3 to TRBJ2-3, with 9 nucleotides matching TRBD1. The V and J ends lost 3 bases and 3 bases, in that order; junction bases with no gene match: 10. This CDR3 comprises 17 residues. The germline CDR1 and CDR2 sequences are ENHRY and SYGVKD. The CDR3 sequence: CAISEFWTGVGTDTQYF. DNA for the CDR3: TGTGCCATCAGTGAATTCTGGACAGGGGTCGGGACAGATACGCAGTATTTT.

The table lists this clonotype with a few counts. The CDR3 DNA sequence: TGTGCCAGCAGCTTAGGGGAGACAAAAAACACCATATATTTT. It yields the protein CASSLGETKNTIYF. The V call is TRBV7-9, the J call TRBJ1-3; D remains ambiguous. The CDR3 sequence is 14 residues long. The V end lost 1 base, the J end lost 6 bases, and 10 bases lay between the germline ends. The V gene's germline CDR1 is SEHNR and CDR2 FQNEAQ (reference sequence).

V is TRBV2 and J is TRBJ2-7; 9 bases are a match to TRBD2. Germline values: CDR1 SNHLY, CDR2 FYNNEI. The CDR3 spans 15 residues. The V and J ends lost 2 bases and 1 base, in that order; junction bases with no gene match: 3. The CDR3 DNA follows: TGTGCCAGCAGTGAACTGGCGGGAGGGTCCTACGAGCAGTACTTC. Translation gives CASSELAGGSYEQYF.

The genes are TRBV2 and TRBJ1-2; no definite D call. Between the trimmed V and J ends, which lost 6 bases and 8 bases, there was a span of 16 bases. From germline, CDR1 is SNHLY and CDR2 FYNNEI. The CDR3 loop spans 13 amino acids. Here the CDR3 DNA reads TGTGCCAGCAGGCCCGGACTAGTCTTAGGCTACACCTTC. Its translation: CASRPGLVLGYTF.

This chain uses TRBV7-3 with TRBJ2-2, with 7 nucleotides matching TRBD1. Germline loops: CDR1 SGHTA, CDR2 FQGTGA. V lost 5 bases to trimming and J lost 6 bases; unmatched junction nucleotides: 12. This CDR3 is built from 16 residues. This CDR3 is CASSPHRDRGPGELFF. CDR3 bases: TGTGCCAGCAGCCCCCACCGGGACAGAGGACCCGGGGAGCTGTTTTTT.

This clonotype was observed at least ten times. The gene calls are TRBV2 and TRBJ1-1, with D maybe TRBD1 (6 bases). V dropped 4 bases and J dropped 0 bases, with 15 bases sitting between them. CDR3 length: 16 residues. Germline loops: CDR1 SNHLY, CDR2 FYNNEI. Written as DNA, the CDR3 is TGTGCCAGCAGTGCCCGGGACACATACATGAACACTGAAGCTTTCTTT. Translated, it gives CASSARDTYMNTEAFF.

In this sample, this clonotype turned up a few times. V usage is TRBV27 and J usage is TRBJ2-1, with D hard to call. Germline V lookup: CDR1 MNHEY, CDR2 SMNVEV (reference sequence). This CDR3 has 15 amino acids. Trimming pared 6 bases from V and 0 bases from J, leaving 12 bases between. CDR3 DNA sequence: TGTGCCAGCAGCTCACTGGAGAGCTCCTACAATGAGCAGTTCTTC. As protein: CASSSLESSYNEQFF.

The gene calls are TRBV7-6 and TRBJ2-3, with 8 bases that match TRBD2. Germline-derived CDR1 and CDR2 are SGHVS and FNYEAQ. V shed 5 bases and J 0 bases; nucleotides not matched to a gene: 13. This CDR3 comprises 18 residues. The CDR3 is CASSVLGGSGSSTDTQYF. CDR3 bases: TGTGCCAGCAGCGTCCTCGGGGGGAGCGGGAGCAGCACAGATACGCAGTATTTT. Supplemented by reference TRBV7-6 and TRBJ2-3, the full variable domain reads GAGVSQSPRYKVTKRGQDVALRCDPISGHVSLYWYRQALGQGPEFLTYFNYEAQQDKSGLPNDRFSAERPEGSISTLTIQRTEQRDSAMYRCASSVLGGSGSSTDTQYFGPGTRLTVL.

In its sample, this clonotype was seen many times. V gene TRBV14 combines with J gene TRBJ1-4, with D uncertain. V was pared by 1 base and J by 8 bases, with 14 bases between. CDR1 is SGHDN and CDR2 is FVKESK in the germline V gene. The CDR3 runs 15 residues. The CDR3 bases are TGTGCCAGCAGCCAAGCGGGCCTAGAGGGAGAAAAACTGTTTTTT. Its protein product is CASSQAGLEGEKLFF.

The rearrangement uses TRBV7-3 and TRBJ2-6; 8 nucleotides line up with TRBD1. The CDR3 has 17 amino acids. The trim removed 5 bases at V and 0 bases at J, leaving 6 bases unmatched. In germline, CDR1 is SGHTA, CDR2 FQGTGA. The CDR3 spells CASSQGQVISGANVLTF. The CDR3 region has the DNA TGTGCCAGCAGCCAGGGACAGGTTATCTCTGGGGCCAACGTCCTGACTTTC.

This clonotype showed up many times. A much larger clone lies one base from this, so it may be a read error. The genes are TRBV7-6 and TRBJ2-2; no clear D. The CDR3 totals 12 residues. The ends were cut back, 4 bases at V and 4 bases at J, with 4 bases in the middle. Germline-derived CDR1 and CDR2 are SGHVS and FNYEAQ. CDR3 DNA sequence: TGTGCCAGCAGCTGGGGCACCGGGGAGCTGTTTTTT. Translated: CASSWGTGELFF.

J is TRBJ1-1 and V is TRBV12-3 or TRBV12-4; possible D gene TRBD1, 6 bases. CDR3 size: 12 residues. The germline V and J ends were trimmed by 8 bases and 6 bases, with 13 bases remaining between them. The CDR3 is CASQFRGSEAFF. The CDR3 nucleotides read TGTGCCAGCCAGTTTAGGGGGTCTGAAGCTTTCTTT.

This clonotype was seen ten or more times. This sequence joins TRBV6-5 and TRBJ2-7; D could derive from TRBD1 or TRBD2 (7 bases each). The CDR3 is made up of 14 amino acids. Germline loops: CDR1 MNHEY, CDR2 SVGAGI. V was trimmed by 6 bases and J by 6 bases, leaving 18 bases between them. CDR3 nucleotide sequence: TGTGCCAGCAGGGGAGGGGGCGCCATCACCGAGCAGTACTTC. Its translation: CASRGGGAITEQYF.

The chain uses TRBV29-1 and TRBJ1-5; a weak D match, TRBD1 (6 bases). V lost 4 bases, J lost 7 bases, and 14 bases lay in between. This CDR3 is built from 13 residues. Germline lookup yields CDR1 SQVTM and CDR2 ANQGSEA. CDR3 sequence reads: CSVGVGASQPQHF. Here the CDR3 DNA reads TGCAGCGTTGGGGTGGGGGCAAGCCAGCCCCAGCATTTT.

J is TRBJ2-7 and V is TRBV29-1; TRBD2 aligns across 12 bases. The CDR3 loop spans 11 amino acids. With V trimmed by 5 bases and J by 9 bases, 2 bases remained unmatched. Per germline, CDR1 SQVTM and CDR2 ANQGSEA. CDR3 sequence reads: CSVILAGGQYF. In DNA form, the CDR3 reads TGCAGCGTTATACTAGCGGGAGGGCAGTACTTC.

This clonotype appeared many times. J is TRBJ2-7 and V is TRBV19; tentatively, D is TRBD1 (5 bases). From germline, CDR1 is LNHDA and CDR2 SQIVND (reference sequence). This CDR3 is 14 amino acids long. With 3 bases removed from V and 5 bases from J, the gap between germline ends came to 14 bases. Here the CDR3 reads CASSILPGMNEQYF. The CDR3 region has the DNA TGTGCCAGTAGTATCCTGCCAGGGATGAACGAGCAGTACTTC.

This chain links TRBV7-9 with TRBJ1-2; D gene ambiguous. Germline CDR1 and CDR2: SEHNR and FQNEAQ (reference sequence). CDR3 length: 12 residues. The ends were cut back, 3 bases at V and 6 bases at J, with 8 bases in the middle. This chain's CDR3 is CASSFGENGYTF. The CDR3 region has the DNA TGTGCCAGCAGCTTCGGGGAGAATGGCTACACCTTC.

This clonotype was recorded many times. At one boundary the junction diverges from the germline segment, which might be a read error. The CDR3 reads CASSVAMGREDAYEQYF. The CDR3, as DNA: TGTGCCAGCAGCGTAGCCATGGGGCGGGAGGACGCCTACGAGCAGTACTTC. The chain is built from TRBV7-9 and TRBJ2-7; TRBD2 matches at 8 bases. CDR1 SEHNR and CDR2 FQNEAQ come from the germline V gene (reference sequence). This CDR3 has 17 amino acids.

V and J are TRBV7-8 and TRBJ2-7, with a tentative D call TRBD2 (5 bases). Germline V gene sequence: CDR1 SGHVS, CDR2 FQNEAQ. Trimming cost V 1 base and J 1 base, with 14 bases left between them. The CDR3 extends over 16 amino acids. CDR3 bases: TGTGCCAGCAGCTTAGTCCCGCGGACTCGTTCCTACGAGCAGTACTTC. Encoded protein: CASSLVPRTRSYEQYF.

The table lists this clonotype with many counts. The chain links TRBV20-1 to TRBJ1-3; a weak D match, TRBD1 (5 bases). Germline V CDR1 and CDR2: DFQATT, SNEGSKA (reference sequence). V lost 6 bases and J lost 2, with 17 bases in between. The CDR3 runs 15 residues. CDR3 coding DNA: TGCAGTGCAAGTTTTGGGGGGATCGCTGGAAACACCATATATTTT. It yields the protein CSASFGGIAGNTIYF.

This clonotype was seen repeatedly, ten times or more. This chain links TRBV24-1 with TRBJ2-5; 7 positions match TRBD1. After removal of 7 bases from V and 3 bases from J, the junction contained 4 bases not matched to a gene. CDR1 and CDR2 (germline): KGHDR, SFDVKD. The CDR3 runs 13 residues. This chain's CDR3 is CATRPGTEETQYF. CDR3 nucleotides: TGTGCCACCAGGCCCGGGACAGAAGAGACCCAGTACTTC.

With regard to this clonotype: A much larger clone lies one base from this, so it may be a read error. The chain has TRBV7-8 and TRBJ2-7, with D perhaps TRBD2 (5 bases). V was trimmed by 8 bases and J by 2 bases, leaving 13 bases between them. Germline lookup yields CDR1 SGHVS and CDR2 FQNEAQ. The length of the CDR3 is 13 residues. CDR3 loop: CASQDLRTYEQYF. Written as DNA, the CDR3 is TGTGCCAGCCAGGACTTGAGGACCTACGAGCAGTACTTC.

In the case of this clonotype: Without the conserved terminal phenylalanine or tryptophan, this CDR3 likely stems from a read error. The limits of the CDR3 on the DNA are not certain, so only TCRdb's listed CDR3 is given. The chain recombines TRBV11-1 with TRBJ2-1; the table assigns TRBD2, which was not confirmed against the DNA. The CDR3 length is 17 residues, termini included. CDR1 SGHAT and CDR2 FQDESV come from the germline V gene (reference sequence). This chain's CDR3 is CASSSWTSGSSYNEPLC.

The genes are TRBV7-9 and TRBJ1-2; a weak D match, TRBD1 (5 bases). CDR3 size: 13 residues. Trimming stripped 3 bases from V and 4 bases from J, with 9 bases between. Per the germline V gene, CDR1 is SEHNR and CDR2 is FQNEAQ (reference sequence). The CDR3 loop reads CASSFRDVYGYTF. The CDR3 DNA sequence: TGTGCCAGCAGCTTCCGGGACGTCTATGGCTACACCTTC.

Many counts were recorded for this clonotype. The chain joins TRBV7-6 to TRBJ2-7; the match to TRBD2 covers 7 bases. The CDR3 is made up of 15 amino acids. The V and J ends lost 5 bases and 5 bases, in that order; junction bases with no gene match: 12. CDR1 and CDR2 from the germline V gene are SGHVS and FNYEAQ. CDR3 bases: TGTGCCAGCAGCCTATCTAGCGGCCATGGGGACGAGCAGTACTTC. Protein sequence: CASSLSSGHGDEQYF.

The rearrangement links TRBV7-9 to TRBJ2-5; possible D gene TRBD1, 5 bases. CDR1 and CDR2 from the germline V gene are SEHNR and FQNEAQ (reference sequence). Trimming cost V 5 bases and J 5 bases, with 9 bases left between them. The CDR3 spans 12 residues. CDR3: CASSHSGETQYF. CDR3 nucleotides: TGTGCCAGCAGCCATTCAGGGGAGACCCAGTACTTC.